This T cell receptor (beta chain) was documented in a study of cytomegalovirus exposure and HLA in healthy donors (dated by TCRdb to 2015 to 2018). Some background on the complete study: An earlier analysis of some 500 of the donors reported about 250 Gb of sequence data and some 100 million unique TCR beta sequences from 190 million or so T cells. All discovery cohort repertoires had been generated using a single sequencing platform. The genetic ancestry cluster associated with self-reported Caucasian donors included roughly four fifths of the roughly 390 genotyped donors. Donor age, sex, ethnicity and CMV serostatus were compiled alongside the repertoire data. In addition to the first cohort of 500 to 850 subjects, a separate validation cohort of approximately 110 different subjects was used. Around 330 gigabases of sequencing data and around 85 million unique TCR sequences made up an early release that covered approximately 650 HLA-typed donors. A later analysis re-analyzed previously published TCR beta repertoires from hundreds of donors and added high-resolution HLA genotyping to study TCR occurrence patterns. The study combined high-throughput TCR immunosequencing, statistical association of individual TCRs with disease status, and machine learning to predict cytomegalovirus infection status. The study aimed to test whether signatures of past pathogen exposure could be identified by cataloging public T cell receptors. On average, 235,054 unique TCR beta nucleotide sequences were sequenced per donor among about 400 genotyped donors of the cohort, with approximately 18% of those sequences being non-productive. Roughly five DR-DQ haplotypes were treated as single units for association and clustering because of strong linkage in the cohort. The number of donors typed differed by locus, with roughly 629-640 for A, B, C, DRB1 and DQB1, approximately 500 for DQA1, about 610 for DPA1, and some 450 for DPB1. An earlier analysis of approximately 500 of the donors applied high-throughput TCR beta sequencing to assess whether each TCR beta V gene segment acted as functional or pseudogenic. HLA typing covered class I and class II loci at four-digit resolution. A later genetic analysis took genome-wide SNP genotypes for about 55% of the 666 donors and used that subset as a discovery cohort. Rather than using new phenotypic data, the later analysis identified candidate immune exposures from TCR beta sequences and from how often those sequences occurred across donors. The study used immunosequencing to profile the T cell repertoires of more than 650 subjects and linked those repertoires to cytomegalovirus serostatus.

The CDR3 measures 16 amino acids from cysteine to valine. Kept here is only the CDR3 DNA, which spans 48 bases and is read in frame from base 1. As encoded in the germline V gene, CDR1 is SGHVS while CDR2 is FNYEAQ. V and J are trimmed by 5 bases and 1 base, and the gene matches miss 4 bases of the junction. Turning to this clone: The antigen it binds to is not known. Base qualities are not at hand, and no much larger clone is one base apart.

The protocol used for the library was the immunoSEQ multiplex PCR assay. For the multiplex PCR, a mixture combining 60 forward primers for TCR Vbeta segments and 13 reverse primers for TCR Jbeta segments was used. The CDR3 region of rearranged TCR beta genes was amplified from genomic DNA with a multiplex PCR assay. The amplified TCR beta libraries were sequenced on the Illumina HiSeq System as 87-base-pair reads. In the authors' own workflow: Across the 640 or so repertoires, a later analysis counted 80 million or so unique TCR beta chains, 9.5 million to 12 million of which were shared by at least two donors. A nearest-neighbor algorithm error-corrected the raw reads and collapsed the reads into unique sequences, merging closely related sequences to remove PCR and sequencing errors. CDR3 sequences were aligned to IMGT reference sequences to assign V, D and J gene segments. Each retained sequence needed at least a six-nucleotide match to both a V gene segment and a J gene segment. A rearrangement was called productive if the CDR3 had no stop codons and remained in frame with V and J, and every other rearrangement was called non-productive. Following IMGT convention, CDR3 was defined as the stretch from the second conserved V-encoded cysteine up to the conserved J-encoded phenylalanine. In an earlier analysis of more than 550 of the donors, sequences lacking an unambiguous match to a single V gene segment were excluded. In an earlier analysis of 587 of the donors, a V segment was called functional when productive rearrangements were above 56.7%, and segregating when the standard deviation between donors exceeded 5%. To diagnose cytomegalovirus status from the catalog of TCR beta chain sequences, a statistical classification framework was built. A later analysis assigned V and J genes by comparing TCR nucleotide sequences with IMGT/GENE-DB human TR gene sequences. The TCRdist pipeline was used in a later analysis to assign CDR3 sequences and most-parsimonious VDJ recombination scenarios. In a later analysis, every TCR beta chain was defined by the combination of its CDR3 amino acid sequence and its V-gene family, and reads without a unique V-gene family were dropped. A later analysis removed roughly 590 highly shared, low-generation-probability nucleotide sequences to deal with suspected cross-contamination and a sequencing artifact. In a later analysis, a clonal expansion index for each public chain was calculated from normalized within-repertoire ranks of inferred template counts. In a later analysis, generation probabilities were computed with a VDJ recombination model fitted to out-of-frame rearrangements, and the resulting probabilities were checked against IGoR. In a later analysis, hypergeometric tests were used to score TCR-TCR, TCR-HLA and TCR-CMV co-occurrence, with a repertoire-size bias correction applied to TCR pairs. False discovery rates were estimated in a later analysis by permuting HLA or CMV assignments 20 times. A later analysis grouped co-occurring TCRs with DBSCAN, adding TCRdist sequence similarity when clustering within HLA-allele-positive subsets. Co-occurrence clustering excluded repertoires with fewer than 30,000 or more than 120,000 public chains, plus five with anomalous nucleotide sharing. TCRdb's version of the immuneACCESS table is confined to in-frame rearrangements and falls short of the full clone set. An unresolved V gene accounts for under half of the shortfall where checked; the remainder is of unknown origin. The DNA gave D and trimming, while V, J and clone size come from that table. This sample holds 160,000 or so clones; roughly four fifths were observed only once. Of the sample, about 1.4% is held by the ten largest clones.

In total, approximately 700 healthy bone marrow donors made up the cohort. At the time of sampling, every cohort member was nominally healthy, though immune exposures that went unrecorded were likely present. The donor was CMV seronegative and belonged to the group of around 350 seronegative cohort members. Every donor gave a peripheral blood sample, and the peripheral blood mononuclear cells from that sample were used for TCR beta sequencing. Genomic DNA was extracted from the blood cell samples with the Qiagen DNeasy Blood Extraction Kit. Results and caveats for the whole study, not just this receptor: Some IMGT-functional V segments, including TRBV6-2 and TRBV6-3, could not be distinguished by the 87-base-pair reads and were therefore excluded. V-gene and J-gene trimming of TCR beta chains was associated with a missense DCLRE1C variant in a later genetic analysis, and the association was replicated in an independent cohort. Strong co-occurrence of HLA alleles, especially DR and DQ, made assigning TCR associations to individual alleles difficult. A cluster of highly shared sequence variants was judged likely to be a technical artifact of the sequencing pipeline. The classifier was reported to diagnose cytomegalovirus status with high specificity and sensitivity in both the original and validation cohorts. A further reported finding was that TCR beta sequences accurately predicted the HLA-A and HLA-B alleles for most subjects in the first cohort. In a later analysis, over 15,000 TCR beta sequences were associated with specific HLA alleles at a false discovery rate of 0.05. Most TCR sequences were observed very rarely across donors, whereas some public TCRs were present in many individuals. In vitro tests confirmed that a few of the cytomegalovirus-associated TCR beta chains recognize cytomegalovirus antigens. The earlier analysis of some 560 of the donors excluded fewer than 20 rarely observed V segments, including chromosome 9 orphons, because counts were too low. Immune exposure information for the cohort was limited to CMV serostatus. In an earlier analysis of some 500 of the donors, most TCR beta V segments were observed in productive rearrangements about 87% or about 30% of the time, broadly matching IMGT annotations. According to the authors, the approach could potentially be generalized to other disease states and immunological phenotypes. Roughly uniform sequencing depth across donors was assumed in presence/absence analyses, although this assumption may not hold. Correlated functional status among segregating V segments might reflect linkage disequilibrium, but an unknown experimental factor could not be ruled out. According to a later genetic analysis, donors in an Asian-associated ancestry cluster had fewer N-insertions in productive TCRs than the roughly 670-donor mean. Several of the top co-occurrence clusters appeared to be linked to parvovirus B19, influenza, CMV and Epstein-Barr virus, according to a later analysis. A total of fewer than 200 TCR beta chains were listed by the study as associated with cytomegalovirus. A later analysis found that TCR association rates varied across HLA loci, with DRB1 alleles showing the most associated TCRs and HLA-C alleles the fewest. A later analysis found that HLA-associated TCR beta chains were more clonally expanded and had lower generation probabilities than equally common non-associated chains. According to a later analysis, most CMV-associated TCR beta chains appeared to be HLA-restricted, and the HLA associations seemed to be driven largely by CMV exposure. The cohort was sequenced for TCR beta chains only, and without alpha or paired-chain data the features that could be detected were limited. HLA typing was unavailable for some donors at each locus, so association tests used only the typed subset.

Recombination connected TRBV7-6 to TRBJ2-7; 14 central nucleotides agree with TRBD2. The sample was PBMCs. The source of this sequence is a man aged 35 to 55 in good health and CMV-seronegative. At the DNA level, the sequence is TGTGCCAGCAGCCCAGGACTAGCGGGAGGATCCTACGAGCAGTACGTC. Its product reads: CASSPGLAGGSYEQYV.